The 9 T cell receptor beta chains listed next were all sequenced from one sample in a study of blood T cell repertoires in COVID-19. The assay was immunoSEQ multiplex PCR, and TCRdb's table has in-frame clones only and misses some. The profile shows some 200,000 clones, around 81% of them singletons. Sequencing was done on a sample of peripheral blood. These receptor sequences come from a human donor with acute or convalescent COVID-19. The donor label of this sample is uncertain.

The V and J genes are TRBV7-9 and TRBJ1-2, with 9 bases identical to TRBD1. The CDR3 length is 14 residues. After removal of 4 bases from V and 6 bases from J, the junction contained 6 bases not matched to a gene. Germline lookup yields CDR1 SEHNR and CDR2 FQNEAQ (reference sequence). The CDR3 loop is CASSSARQGDGYTF. The CDR3 nucleotides read TGTGCCAGCAGCTCCGCCCGACAGGGGGATGGCTACACCTTC. The full variable domain, its missing parts supplied by reference TRBV7-9 and TRBJ1-2, is DTGVSQNPRHKITKRGQNVTFRCDPISEHNRLYWYRQTLGQGPEFLTYFQNEAQLEKSRLLSDRFSAERPKGSFSTLEIQRTEQGDSAMYLCASSSARQGDGYTFGSGTRLTVV.

The gene calls are TRBV19 and TRBJ1-1; TRBD1 matches 8 bases. The CDR3 loop spans 14 amino acids. V was pared by 2 bases and J by 5 bases, with 4 bases of the junction left unmatched. Germline V lookup: CDR1 LNHDA, CDR2 SQIVND (reference sequence). The CDR3 spells CASSITGGRTEAFF. The CDR3 region has the DNA TGTGCCAGTAGTATAACAGGGGGTAGGACTGAAGCTTTCTTT. Full variable domain (missing parts from reference TRBV19 and TRBJ1-1): DGGITQSPKYLFRKEGQNVTLSCEQNLNHDAMYWYRQDPGQGLRLIYYSQIVNDFQKGDIAEGYSVSREKKESFPLTVTSAQKNPTAFYLCASSITGGRTEAFFGQGTRLTVV.

This clone was found a few times. The genes are TRBV6-1 and TRBJ2-1; TRBD1 matches 10 bases. The CDR3 has 15 residues. Losses at the gene ends were 3 bases for V and 5 bases for J; bases not matched to a gene: 4. CDR1 is MNHNS and CDR2 is SASEGT in the germline V gene. The CDR3 protein is CASSEGTGDDNEQFF. In nucleotides, the CDR3 is TGTGCCAGCAGTGAGGGGACAGGGGACGACAATGAGCAGTTCTTC.

This chain uses TRBV27 with TRBJ1-4; D is possibly TRBD1 (6 bases). Germline-derived CDR1 and CDR2 are MNHEY and SMNVEV (reference sequence). The CDR3 sequence is 13 residues long. V gave up 4 bases and J gave up 7 bases, with 10 bases separating them. The CDR3 region is CASSSVRGEKLFF. The CDR3 DNA sequence: TGTGCCAGCAGTTCCGTCAGGGGTGAAAAACTGTTTTTT.

This clone was found many times. J is TRBJ1-2 and V is TRBV6-5, with D perhaps matching TRBD1 (5 bases). CDR1 is MNHEY and CDR2 is SVGAGI in the germline V gene. V was trimmed by 0 bases and J by 4 bases, leaving 9 bases between them. The CDR3 spans 14 residues. CDR3 nucleotide sequence: TGTGCCAGCAGTTACTCACGGGGGGTCTATGGCTACACCTTC. Translation gives CASSYSRGVYGYTF.

This clone was picked up one time. V gene TRBV5-4 combines with J gene TRBJ2-7, with a tentative D call TRBD1 (6 bases). The CDR3 extends over 16 amino acids. CDR1 and CDR2 (germline): SGHNT, YYREEE (reference sequence). Deletions cut 3 bases from V and 0 bases from J, with 16 bases between. The CDR3 is CASSSLTGSSSYEQYF. The CDR3 DNA reads TGTGCCAGCAGCTCCCTCACAGGGTCAAGCTCCTACGAGCAGTACTTC.

This clone has a single count. The chain couples TRBV21-1 to TRBJ1-1; the DNA was not used to check the table's D call, TRBD1. TRBV21-1 is a pseudogene. The CDR3 sequence is 15 residues long. CDR3 loop: CASSVRSNRGTEAFF. DNA for the CDR3: TGTGCCAGCAGCGTGCGGTCGAACAGGGGCACTGAAGCTTTCTTT.

The V and J genes are TRBV5-1 and TRBJ1-2; D is possibly TRBD1 (6 bases). The V gene lost 3 bases and the J gene lost 5 bases, with 17 bases spanning the gap. In germline, CDR1 is SGHRS, CDR2 YFSETQ. The CDR3 extends over 15 amino acids. The CDR3 bases are TGCGCCAGCAGCTCTGCGACAGGAGAGACTTATGGCTACACCTTC. Translation gives CASSSATGETYGYTF. Variable domain in full (rest from reference TRBV5-1 and TRBJ1-2): KAGVTQTPRYLIKTRGQQVTLSCSPISGHRSVSWYQQTPGQGLQFLFEYFSETQRNKGNFPGRFSGRQFSNSRSEMNVSTLELGDSALYLCASSSATGETYGYTFGSGTRLTVV.

CDR3 DNA: TGTGCCACAAGATCGGGGAGGGAGAACACTGAAGCTTTCTTT. Residues: CATRSGRENTEAFF. The V and J genes are TRBV11-1 and TRBJ1-1; D gene unclear. Looked up from germline, CDR1 is SGHAT and CDR2 is FQDESV (reference sequence). The V end was cut by 10 bases, the J end by 1 base, with 16 bases between. This CDR3 region has 14 residues.